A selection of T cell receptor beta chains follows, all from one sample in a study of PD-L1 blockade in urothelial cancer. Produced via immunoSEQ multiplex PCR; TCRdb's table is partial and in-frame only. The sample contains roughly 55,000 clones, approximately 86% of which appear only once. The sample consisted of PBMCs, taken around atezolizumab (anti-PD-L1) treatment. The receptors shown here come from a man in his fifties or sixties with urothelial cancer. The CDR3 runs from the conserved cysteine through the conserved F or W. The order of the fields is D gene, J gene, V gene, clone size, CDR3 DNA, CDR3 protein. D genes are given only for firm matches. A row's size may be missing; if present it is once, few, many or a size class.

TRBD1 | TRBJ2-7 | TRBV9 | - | TGTGCCAGCAGCGTAGGAGACAGGGGCCCGTCCTACGAGCAGTACTTC | CASSVGDRGPSYEQYF
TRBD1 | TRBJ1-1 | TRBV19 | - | TGTGCCAGTCTAAGCACAGGGGGATTCACTGAAGCTTTCTTT | CASLSTGGFTEAFF
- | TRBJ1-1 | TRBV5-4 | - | TGTGCCAGCAGCTTAGGTGGGGGGAGAGGTTTGAACACTGAAGCTTTCTTT | CASSLGGGRGLNTEAFF
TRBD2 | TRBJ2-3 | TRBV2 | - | TGTGCCAGCAGTGTAAGGCTAGCGGGCTCCACAGATACGCAGTATTTT | CASSVRLAGSTDTQYF
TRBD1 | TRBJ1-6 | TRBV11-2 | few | TGTGCCAGCAGCTCGGGACAGGGATCTCTATCCCTCCACTTT | CASSSGQGSLSLHF
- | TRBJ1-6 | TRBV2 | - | TGTGCCAGCATCGAAGGAGCCGGGACACGAAATTCACCCCTCCACTTT | CASIEGAGTRNSPLHF
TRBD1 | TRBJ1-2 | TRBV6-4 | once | TGTGCCAGCCGTGGGGGACAGAACTATGGCTACACCTTC | CASRGGQNYGYTF
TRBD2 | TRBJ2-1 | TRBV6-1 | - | TGTGCCAGCAGTGAAGGGCCGCGGGGGGGCTACAATGAGCAGTTCTTC | CASSEGPRGGYNEQFF
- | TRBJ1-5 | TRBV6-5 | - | TGTGCCAGCAGTGACCCGGGTAGCAATCAGCCCCAGCATTTT | CASSDPGSNQPQHF
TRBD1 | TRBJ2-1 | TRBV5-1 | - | TGCGCCAGCAGCGGACAGGGGGGGTTCAATGAGCAGTTCTTC | CASSGQGGFNEQFF
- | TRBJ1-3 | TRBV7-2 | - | TGTGCCAGCAGCTTAGGCAGGCTCGGTGGAAACACCATATATTTT | CASSLGRLGGNTIYF
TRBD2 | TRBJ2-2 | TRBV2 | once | TGTGCCAGCAGGACCGCCGGGACTACCACCGGGGAGCTGTTTTTT | CASRTAGTTTGELFF
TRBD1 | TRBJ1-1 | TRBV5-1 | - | TGCGCCAGCTCGGTCGGACAGGGAGGAACTGAAGCTTTCTTT | CASSVGQGGTEAFF
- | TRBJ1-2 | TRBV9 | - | TGTGCCAGCAGCGCAACCGCCTCGGGTGGAGGCTACACCTTC | CASSATASGGGYTF
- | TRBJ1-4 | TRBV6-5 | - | TGTGCCAGCAGCCTCACAGGAGCTAATGAAAAACTGTTTTTT | CASSLTGANEKLFF
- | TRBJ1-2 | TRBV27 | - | TGTGCCAGCAGTTTTAAGGTAGCAGGGAATCATAACTATGGCTACACCTTC | CASSFKVAGNHNYGYTF
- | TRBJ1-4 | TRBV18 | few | TGTGCCAGCTCACCATGGCAGGGTAATGAAAAACTGTTTTTT | CASSPWQGNEKLFF
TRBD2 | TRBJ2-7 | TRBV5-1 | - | TGCGCCAGCAGCTTGGAAGGTCCCGGGACTAGCGGGAGGAACAACGAGCAGTACTTC | CASSLEGPGTSGRNNEQYF
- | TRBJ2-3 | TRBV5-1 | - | TGCGCCAGCAGCACCCGACAGGTGATCACAGATACGCAGTATTTT | CASSTRQVITDTQYF
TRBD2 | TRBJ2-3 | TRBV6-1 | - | TGTGCCAGCAGTGCGACTAGCGGGAGTGAACGTGATACGCAGTATTTT | CASSATSGSERDTQYF
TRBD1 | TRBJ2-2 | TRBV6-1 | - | TGTGCCAGCAGCTGGACAGGGCGCGCCGGGGAGCTGTTTTTT | CASSWTGRAGELFF
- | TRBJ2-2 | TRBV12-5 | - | TGTGCTAGTGGTCCCGAGCCCGGGGGGGAGCTGTTTTTT | CASGPEPGGELFF
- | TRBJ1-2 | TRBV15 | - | TGTGCCACCAGCAGAGACCCAGGGCCCTATGGCTACACCTTC | CATSRDPGPYGYTF
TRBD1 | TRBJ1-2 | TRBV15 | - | TGTGCCACCAGCAGAGATACGGGACAGGGCTATGGCTACACCTTC | CATSRDTGQGYGYTF
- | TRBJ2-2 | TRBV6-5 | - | TGTGCCAGCAGCCGCAGGGGCGCGAACACCGGGGAGCTGTTTTTT | CASSRRGANTGELFF
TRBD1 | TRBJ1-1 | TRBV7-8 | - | TGTGCCAGCAGTTCAGACAGGGACACTGAAGCTTTCTTT | CASSSDRDTEAFF
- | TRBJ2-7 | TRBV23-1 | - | TGTGCCAGCAGCCAGGACAGTTCCTACGAGCAGTACTTC | CASSQDSSYEQYF
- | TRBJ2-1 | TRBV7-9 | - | TGTGCCAGCAGCCGCGGACAGACTGGCTCCTACAATGAGCAGTTCTTC | CASSRGQTGSYNEQFF
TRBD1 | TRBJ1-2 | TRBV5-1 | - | TGCGCCAGCAGCGAGACCCCGGGACAGGGGGCTTGTTGCACCTTC | CASSETPGQGACCTF
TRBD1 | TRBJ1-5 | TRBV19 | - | TGTGCCAGTAGCCTGGACAGGGAGGGAACTTCTAGCAATCAGCCCCAGCATTTT | CASSLDREGTSSNQPQHF
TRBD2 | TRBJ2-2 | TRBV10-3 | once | TGTGCCATCAGCTCCGGGACTAGCGGGGGGGCCTTCGGGGAGCTGTTTTTT | CAISSGTSGGAFGELFF
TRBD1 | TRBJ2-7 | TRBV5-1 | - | TGCGCCAGCAGCTTGAGGGGGCCCTACGAGCAGTACTTC | CASSLRGPYEQYF
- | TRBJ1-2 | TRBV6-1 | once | TGTGCCAGCATCGAGGGAAATAACTATGGCTACACCTTC | CASIEGNNYGYTF
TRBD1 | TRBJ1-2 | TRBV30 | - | TGTGCCTGGAGAGGGACAGGGGGCCATGGCTACACCTTC | CAWRGTGGHGYTF
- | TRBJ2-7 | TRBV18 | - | TGTGCCAGCTCAAGTCGGACTCCTGGCTCCTACGAGCAGTACTTC | CASSSRTPGSYEQYF
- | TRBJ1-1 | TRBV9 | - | TGTGCCAGCAGCACCCAAAGCGTGAACACTGAAGCTTTCTTT | CASSTQSVNTEAFF
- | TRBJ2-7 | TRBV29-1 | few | TGCAGCGTCCGAAAGTGGTCAGATGGCTCCTACGAGCAGTACTTC | CSVRKWSDGSYEQYF
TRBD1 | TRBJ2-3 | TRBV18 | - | TGTGCCAGCTCACCACCAAGGGGACAGGGGATAGATACGCAGTATTTT | CASSPPRGQGIDTQYF
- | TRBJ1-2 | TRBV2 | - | TGTGCCAGCAGTGAAAGACAGGCCTATGGCTACACCTTC | CASSERQAYGYTF
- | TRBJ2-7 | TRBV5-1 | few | TGCGCCAGCAGCTCGGGACGGGAGATCTCCTACGAGCAGTACTTC | CASSSGREISYEQYF
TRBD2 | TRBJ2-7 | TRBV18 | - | TGTGCCAGCTCATCAAAGCGGGAGGGATTCTACGAGCAGTACTTC | CASSSKREGFYEQYF
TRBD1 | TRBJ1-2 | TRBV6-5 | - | TGTGCCAGCAGTGGGGACAGGGGGCTTTCCCTTGGCTACACCTTC | CASSGDRGLSLGYTF
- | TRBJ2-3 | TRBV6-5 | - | TGTGCCAGCAGCTGGACATCCCTAACAGATACGCAGTATTTT | CASSWTSLTDTQYF
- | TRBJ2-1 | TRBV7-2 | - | TGTGCCAGCAGTTTGCAGCGATACAATGAGCAGTTCTTC | CASSLQRYNEQFF
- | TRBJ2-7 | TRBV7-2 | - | TGTGCCACTGCGCTGGGAGGTTTTGACTACGAGCAGTACTTC | CATALGGFDYEQYF
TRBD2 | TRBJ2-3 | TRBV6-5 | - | TGTGCCAGCAGAGTGGGAGGGGCAGATACGCAGTATTTT | CASRVGGADTQYF
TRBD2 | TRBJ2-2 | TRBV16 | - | TGTGCCAGCAGCCAGTTTCTAGCGGGAGCCGGGGAGCTGTTTTTT | CASSQFLAGAGELFF
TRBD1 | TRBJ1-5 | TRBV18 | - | TGTGCCAGCTCAGCCGGGACAGATCAGCCCCAGCATTTT | CASSAGTDQPQHF
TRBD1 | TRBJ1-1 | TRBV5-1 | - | TGCGCCAGCAGCAGGGACGACAGGGGGCCTTTTGAAGCTTTCTTT | CASSRDDRGPFEAFF
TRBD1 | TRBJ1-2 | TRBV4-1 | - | TGCGCCAGCAGCCAAGTAACCGGGACAGGCGAGATTAACTATGGCTACACCTTC | CASSQVTGTGEINYGYTF
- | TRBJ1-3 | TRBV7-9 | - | TGTGCCAGCAGCAGCGCTGGGGCGTTCTCTGGAAACACCATATATTTT | CASSSAGAFSGNTIYF
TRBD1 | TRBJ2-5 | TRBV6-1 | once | TGTGCCAGCAGTGACTCCGGGACAGCCTCAGGGACCCAGTACTTC | CASSDSGTASGTQYF
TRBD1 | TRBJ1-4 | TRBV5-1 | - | TGCGCCAGCAGCATGACAGGGGTTCGGGAAAAACTGTTTTTT | CASSMTGVREKLFF
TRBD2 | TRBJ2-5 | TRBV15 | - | TGTGCCACCAGCAGAGTTTCGGGTAGCGGGTCCCAAGAGACCCAGTACTTC | CATSRVSGSGSQETQYF
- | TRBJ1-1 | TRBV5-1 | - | TGCGCCAGCAGCCGGGACACCTACTTAGAAGCTTTCTTT | CASSRDTYLEAFF
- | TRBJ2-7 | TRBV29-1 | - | TGCAGCGTTGAAGAACACTACGAGCAGTACTTC | CSVEEHYEQYF
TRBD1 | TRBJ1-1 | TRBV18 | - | TGTGCCAGCTCACCCTTTGAACAGGGGTTGAACACTGAAGCTTTCTTT | CASSPFEQGLNTEAFF
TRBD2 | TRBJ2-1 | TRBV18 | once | TGTGCCAGCTCACCTCCGGGACTAGCGGGAGGGGTCTCCTCCTACAATGAGCAGTTCTTC | CASSPPGLAGGVSSYNEQFF
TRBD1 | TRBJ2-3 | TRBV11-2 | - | TGTGCCAGCAGCTTAGTCGACAGGGTGATCACAGATACGCAGTATTTT | CASSLVDRVITDTQYF
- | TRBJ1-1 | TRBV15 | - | TGTGCCACCAGCAATCAGGGAAAGAACACTGAAGCTTTCTTT | CATSNQGKNTEAFF